The subject of this entry is one TCR beta chain. Its target is not known. V shed 5 bases and J 4 bases; nucleotides not matched to a gene: 7. This CDR3 spans 15 amino acids. Germline V lookup: CDR1 MNHNY, CDR2 SVGAGI (reference sequence). Clones were sequenced by immunoSEQ multiplex PCR, and TCRdb holds only the in-frame ones, with some missing. The table shows roughly 30,000 clones, with more than 85% occurring only once. The sample comes from a study of T cell clonotyping in hematopoietic cell transplantation. The study, taken as a whole, reports: CD4 and CD8 repertoire contributions could not be separated without sorting.

The sequences come from PBMCs, collected 100 days after allogeneic stem cell transplant. The receptor comes from a female patient aged 50 to 60 who had an allogeneic stem cell transplant from a related donor, so the T cells may come from the graft donor. Some clones in this sample may be carry-over from other donors' samples. The J gene is TRBJ2-7, the V gene TRBV6-6, with 11 positions matching TRBD1. CDR3 nucleotides: TGTGCCAGCAGTCCTAGGACAGGGGGCAGGTACGAGCAGTACTTC. Translating gives CASSPRTGGRYEQYF.